A selection of T cell receptor beta chains follows, all from one sample in a study of T-cell reconstitution after alpha-beta-depleted transplantation in children. TCRdb re-derived calls from the PCR reads in MiXCR, one entry per CDR3 protein. Here the sample spans around 960,000 distinct CDR3 sequences, about 30% being singletons. Sequenced here: PBMCs, mostly from graft donor cells, sampled 360 days after TCRalphabeta/CD19-depleted stem cell transplant. The origin of the receptors is a boy in the first two years of life who had a stem cell transplant for SCID, so the T cells may come from the graft donor. The CDR3 runs from the conserved cysteine through the conserved F or W.

j_call v_call cdr3_aa
TRBJ2-7 TRBV29-1 CSVDGGGLEQYF
TRBJ1-1 TRBV12-3/TRBV12-4 CASSPWDRGQLAEAFF
TRBJ2-7 TRBV9 CASSPQSGTFYEQYF
TRBJ1-1 TRBV18 CASSRAGTANTEAFF
TRBJ2-7 TRBV7-9 CASSGISYEQYF
TRBJ1-2 TRBV5-1 CASRQEGLANYGYTF
TRBJ2-3 TRBV10-2 CASSESGQGRGNTDTQYF
TRBJ2-5 TRBV20-1 CSARAPPNSGGETQYF
TRBJ2-7 TRBV2 CASSEEGVKTYEQYF
TRBJ1-1 TRBV13 CATHRDNTEAFF
TRBJ2-7 TRBV2 CASSGDTSRGNNEQYF
TRBJ2-1 TRBV12-3/TRBV12-4 CASSWARDEQFF
TRBJ2-1 TRBV7-2 CASSFRDRGNNEQFF
TRBJ1-1 TRBV20-1 CSARGAQGRSTEAFF
TRBJ1-1 TRBV2 CASIGQGRNTEAFF
TRBJ1-1 TRBV5-1 CASSLASYQVDTEAFF
TRBJ2-4 TRBV28 CASSLSGGSLAKNIQYF
TRBJ1-2 TRBV2 CASGTGVGYTF
TRBJ1-3 TRBV28 CASRPWTGSGNTIYF
TRBJ2-4 TRBV3-1 CASSQIPGLIAKNIQYF
TRBJ2-5 TRBV24-1 CATSVIKAGTSGETQYF
TRBJ1-2 TRBV6-1 CASSETGGARYGYTF
TRBJ2-3 TRBV20-1 CSARRLAGSTDTQYF
TRBJ1-1 TRBV5-1 CASSLPVQGATEAFF
TRBJ2-2 TRBV12-3/TRBV12-4 CASSLGQGNSGELFF
TRBJ2-3 TRBV20-1 CSAVEARGTDTQYF
TRBJ2-7 TRBV5-1 CASSLDALNRGHDEQYF
TRBJ2-1 TRBV12-3/TRBV12-4 CASSSLSSGAYNEQFF
TRBJ1-2 TRBV5-1 CASSRETGDFYGYTF
TRBJ2-7 TRBV28 CASSSTGAFYEQYF
TRBJ2-1 TRBV2 CASANHNEQFF
TRBJ1-2 TRBV7-9 CASSMITGVSYGYTF
TRBJ2-1 TRBV5-1 CASSLGSLTYNEQFF
TRBJ2-1 TRBV5-3 CASPTPGQGDDEQFF
TRBJ2-5 TRBV7-3 CASSGSGGPQETQYF
TRBJ1-1 TRBV15 CATSVKQLNTEAFF
TRBJ1-1 TRBV5-4 CASSFHLGHQMMNTEAFF
TRBJ2-2 TRBV5-1 CASSLLGPLGELFF
TRBJ2-1 TRBV5-1 CASMRLAGGINEQFF
TRBJ2-1 TRBV4-2 CASSQDPGGEQFF
TRBJ2-7 TRBV28 CASSYEPGNYEQYF
TRBJ2-7 TRBV4-1 CASSQQLAGAYEQYF
TRBJ1-5 TRBV29-1 CSAQAGANQPQHF
TRBJ2-1 TRBV12-3/TRBV12-4 CASSPPGLAAYNEQFF
TRBJ2-7 TRBV18 CASSPRDRGPSYEQYF
TRBJ2-7 TRBV13 CASSPSGGFRHEQYF
TRBJ1-1 TRBV5-1 CASSFGDRINTEAFF